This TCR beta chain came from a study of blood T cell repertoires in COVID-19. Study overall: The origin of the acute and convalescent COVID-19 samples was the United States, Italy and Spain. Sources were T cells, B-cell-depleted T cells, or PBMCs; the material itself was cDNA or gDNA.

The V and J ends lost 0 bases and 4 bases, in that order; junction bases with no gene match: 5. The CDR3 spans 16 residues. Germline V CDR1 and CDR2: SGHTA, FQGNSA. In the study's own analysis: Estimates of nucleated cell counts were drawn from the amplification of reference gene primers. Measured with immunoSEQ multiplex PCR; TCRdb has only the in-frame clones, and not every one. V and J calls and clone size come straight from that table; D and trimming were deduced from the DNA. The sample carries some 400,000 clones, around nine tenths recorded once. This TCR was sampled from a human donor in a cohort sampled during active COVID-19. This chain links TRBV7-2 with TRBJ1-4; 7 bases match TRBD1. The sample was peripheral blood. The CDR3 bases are TGTGCCAGCAGCTTAGCGCGGGGACAGAGTAATGAAAAACTGTTTTTT. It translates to CASSLARGQSNEKLFF.